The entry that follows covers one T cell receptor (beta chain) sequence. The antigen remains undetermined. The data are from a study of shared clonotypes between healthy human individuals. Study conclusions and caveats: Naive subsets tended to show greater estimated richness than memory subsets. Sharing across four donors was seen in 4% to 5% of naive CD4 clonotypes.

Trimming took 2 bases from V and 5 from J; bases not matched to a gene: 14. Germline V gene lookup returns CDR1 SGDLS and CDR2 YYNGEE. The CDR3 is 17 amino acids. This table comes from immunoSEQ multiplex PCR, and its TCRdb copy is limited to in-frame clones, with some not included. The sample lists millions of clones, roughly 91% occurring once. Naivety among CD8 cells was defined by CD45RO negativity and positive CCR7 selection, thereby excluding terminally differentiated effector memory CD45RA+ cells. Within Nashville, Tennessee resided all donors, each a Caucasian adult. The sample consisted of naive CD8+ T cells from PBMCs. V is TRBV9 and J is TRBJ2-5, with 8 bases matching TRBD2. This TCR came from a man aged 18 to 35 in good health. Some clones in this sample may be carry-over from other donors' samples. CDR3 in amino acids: CASSVPLGGLVLETQYF. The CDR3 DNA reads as TGTGCCAGCAGCGTCCCCCTCGGGGGACTAGTATTGGAGACCCAGTACTTC.